The rows below give T cell receptor beta chains drawn from one sample of a study of naive and memory T cell subsets. TCRdb independently ran MiXCR on the UMI-ligation and nested PCR reads; one entry per CDR3 protein. The sample holds approximately 90,000 distinct CDR3 sequences, over 9% seen once. The sequencing sample was made of naive CD4+ T cells from blood. The receptor set was obtained from a human donor in good health. CDR3s include the opening cysteine and the closing phenylalanine or tryptophan. D genes are given only for firm matches. A clone size is listed for some rows: how often the clone was seen (once, few, many), or a class if it is expanded.

V: TRBV4-3; size: many; D: NA; J: TRBJ2-3; DNA: TGCGCCAGCAGCCAACAGGTTTCGGAGGGCACAGATACGCAGTATTTT; CDR3: CASSQQVSEGTDTQYF
V: TRBV12-3/TRBV12-4; size: NA; D: TRBD2; J: TRBJ2-3; DNA: TGTGCCAGCAGGCTAAGCGGGAGACCTAGCACAGATACGCAGTATTTT; CDR3: CASRLSGRPSTDTQYF
V: TRBV11-3; size: NA; D: NA; J: TRBJ1-2; DNA: TGTGCCAGCAGCGCCGGCGAACGGAGGTCGGGCTACACCTTC; CDR3: CASSAGERRSGYTF
V: TRBV18; size: few; D: NA; J: TRBJ1-2; DNA: TGTGCCAGCTCACACTCCGGGACTGCGAACTATGGCTACACCTTC; CDR3: CASSHSGTANYGYTF
V: TRBV18; size: few; D: NA; J: TRBJ1-1; DNA: TGTGCCAGCTCACCACCGGGGGCCGTCAGGGGAGAGACTGAAGCTTTCTTT; CDR3: CASSPPGAVRGETEAFF
V: TRBV30; size: NA; D: NA; J: TRBJ2-7; DNA: TGTGCCTGGAGTAGAAGACTAGCCTACGAGCAGTACTTC; CDR3: CAWSRRLAYEQYF
V: TRBV28; size: NA; D: TRBD2; J: TRBJ2-1; DNA: TGTGCCAGCAGTCGCGGGGGGGGACTGCACAATGAGCAGTTCTTC; CDR3: CASSRGGGLHNEQFF
V: TRBV2; size: few; D: NA; J: TRBJ2-1; DNA: TGTGCCAGCAGTGATGGGCAGGTAGCCGCCAATGAGCAGTTCTTC; CDR3: CASSDGQVAANEQFF
V: TRBV24-1; size: few; D: NA; J: TRBJ1-5; DNA: TGTGCCACCAGTGATTCAAGGGGCAAAGACAATCAGCCCCAGCATTTT; CDR3: CATSDSRGKDNQPQHF
V: TRBV20-1; size: few; D: TRBD1; J: TRBJ2-1; DNA: TGCAGTGCTAGAGATGGGGGGACAGGGTCCTACAATGAGCAGTTCTTC; CDR3: CSARDGGTGSYNEQFF
V: TRBV6-5; size: few; D: NA; J: TRBJ1-5; DNA: TGTGCCAGCGCCTCGGGGGGCGGGTTCCCCCAGCATTTT; CDR3: CASASGGGFPQHF
V: TRBV12-3/TRBV12-4; size: many; D: TRBD2; J: TRBJ2-4; DNA: TGTGCCAGCAGTTTATGGCTAGCGGGGGGCCTAGCCAAAAACATTCAGTACTTC; CDR3: CASSLWLAGGLAKNIQYF
V: TRBV14; size: few; D: NA; J: TRBJ2-7; DNA: TGTGCCAGCAGCCAATCTACGCGCCGCTCTGCGCAGTACTTC; CDR3: CASSQSTRRSAQYF
V: TRBV6-6; size: few; D: NA; J: TRBJ1-1; DNA: TGTGCCAGCAGGCTACAGGAGAACACTGAAGCTTTCTTT; CDR3: CASRLQENTEAFF
V: TRBV28; size: NA; D: NA; J: TRBJ1-4; DNA: TGTGCCAGCAGTTTCTACAGGAATGAAAAACTGTTTTTT; CDR3: CASSFYRNEKLFF
V: TRBV7-9; size: NA; D: TRBD1; J: TRBJ1-1; DNA: TGTGCCAGCAGCTTAGAACAGGGGGCGCTCACTGAAGCTTTCTTT; CDR3: CASSLEQGALTEAFF
V: TRBV6-2/TRBV6-3; size: NA; D: TRBD2; J: TRBJ2-6; DNA: TGTGCCAGCAGTTATCGGGGGGCTGGGGCCAACGTCCTGACTTTC; CDR3: CASSYRGAGANVLTF
V: TRBV2; size: many; D: NA; J: TRBJ2-1; DNA: TGTGCCAGCAAATTCGGGACAATCAATGAGCAGTTCTTC; CDR3: CASKFGTINEQFF
V: TRBV2; size: few; D: NA; J: TRBJ1-2; DNA: TGTGCCAGCAGTGATCCGGGCGATTCTAACTATGGCTACACCTTC; CDR3: CASSDPGDSNYGYTF
V: TRBV7-2; size: few; D: NA; J: TRBJ2-2; DNA: TGTGCCAGCAGCTTAGGTAGCGGAAACACCGGGGAGCTGTTTTTT; CDR3: CASSLGSGNTGELFF
V: TRBV12-3/TRBV12-4; size: NA; D: TRBD1; J: TRBJ2-1; DNA: TGTGCCAGCAGCAGGGACAGAAGAAGCTCCTACAATGAGCAGTTCTTC; CDR3: CASSRDRRSSYNEQFF
V: TRBV4-2; size: many; D: TRBD1; J: TRBJ1-2; DNA: TGTGCCAGCAGCCAACAAACAAGGACAGGGGGCGTCCATGGCTACACCTTC; CDR3: CASSQQTRTGGVHGYTF
V: TRBV21-1; size: few; D: NA; J: TRBJ1-5; DNA: TGTGCCAGCAGCAAAGGGGACAGGTACAATCAGCCCCAGCATTTT; CDR3: CASSKGDRYNQPQHF
V: TRBV29-1; size: many; D: NA; J: TRBJ2-1; DNA: TGCAGCGTTGGTCAGCGGAACTACAATGAGCAGTTCTTC; CDR3: CSVGQRNYNEQFF
V: TRBV6-2/TRBV6-3; size: NA; D: TRBD1; J: TRBJ1-5; DNA: TGTGCCAGCAGATCCAGGGGGCTTGGCAATCAGCCCCAGCATTTT; CDR3: CASRSRGLGNQPQHF
V: TRBV7-8; size: many; D: NA; J: TRBJ2-7; DNA: TGTGCCAGCAGCTTGGGGGTACAGATCCACGAGCAGTACTTC; CDR3: CASSLGVQIHEQYF
V: TRBV6-5; size: few; D: TRBD2; J: TRBJ2-7; DNA: TGTGCCAGCAGTCAGGGACTAGCGGGGGTTGAGCAGTACTTC; CDR3: CASSQGLAGVEQYF
V: TRBV7-2; size: many; D: TRBD2; J: TRBJ2-1; DNA: TGTGCCAGCAGCTCGCCTTTGGGGACTAGCGGGATGAATAGGTGGAATGAGCAGTTCTTC; CDR3: CASSSPLGTSGMNRWNEQFF
V: TRBV21-1; size: NA; D: NA; J: TRBJ1-1; DNA: TGTGCCAGCAGCAAAGTCAACAGGGTTCGAACTGAAGCTTTCTTT; CDR3: CASSKVNRVRTEAFF
V: TRBV7-9; size: few; D: NA; J: TRBJ1-1; DNA: TGTGCCAGCAGCTTAACCCTCCTCCCTGAAGCTTTCTTT; CDR3: CASSLTLLPEAFF
V: TRBV12-5; size: NA; D: NA; J: TRBJ2-6; DNA: TGTGCTAGTGGTTTGACTGGGGCCAACGTCCTGACTTTC; CDR3: CASGLTGANVLTF
V: TRBV12-3/TRBV12-4; size: NA; D: NA; J: TRBJ2-2; DNA: TGTGCCAGCAGTTTTGGGTTCCCGGCGGTGGCGACAGCGAACACCGGGGAGCTGTTTTTT; CDR3: CASSFGFPAVATANTGELFF
V: TRBV20-1; size: NA; D: TRBD1; J: TRBJ1-2; DNA: TGCAGTGCTACAACAGGGGTAAACTATGGCTACACCTTC; CDR3: CSATTGVNYGYTF
V: TRBV2; size: many; D: NA; J: TRBJ2-1; DNA: TGTGCCAGCATGTACAGGGCCTACAATGAGCAGTTCTTC; CDR3: CASMYRAYNEQFF
V: TRBV7-6; size: NA; D: TRBD2; J: TRBJ2-1; DNA: TGTGCCAGCAGCTTAACTAGCGGGAAGAACAATGAGCAGTTCTTC; CDR3: CASSLTSGKNNEQFF
V: TRBV20-1; size: few; D: NA; J: TRBJ2-1; DNA: TGCAGTGCTAGATCCTTCTTAGGAGGGAATGAGCAGTTCTTC; CDR3: CSARSFLGGNEQFF
V: TRBV18; size: few; D: NA; J: TRBJ2-1; DNA: TGTGCCAGCTCACCACAGTGGACTAACAATGAGCAGTTCTTC; CDR3: CASSPQWTNNEQFF
V: TRBV25-1; size: many; D: TRBD2; J: TRBJ2-7; DNA: TGTGCCAGCCAACTAGCGGGGGGATACGAGCAGTACTTC; CDR3: CASQLAGGYEQYF
V: TRBV2; size: few; D: NA; J: TRBJ2-3; DNA: TGTGCCAGCAGTGCTAACGCGGGCACAGATACGCAGTATTTT; CDR3: CASSANAGTDTQYF
V: TRBV27; size: NA; D: TRBD1; J: TRBJ1-2; DNA: TGTGCCAGCAGGCGTTCCGGGGGCAGGGGGGATGGCTACACCTTC; CDR3: CASRRSGGRGDGYTF
V: TRBV7-2; size: NA; D: NA; J: TRBJ1-1; DNA: TGTGCCAGCAGCTTATATACGAGGGGGGCTTTCTTT; CDR3: CASSLYTRGAFF
V: TRBV12-5; size: NA; D: NA; J: TRBJ1-3; DNA: TGTGCTAGTGGTTTGGGGAAAGACAGGATTGGAAACACCATATATTTT; CDR3: CASGLGKDRIGNTIYF
V: TRBV6-2/TRBV6-3; size: few; D: TRBD2; J: TRBJ2-1; DNA: TGTGCCAGCAGCCTAAAAGCGGGAGGGAACTCCGATGAGCAGTTCTTC; CDR3: CASSLKAGGNSDEQFF
V: TRBV20-1; size: many; D: NA; J: TRBJ2-1; DNA: TGCAGTGCCGTGTCGGGGCCCGACAATGAGCAGTTCTTC; CDR3: CSAVSGPDNEQFF
V: TRBV2; size: few; D: TRBD1; J: TRBJ2-1; DNA: TGTGCCAGCAGGGGACAGGGGTTCTACAATGAGCAGTTCTTC; CDR3: CASRGQGFYNEQFF
V: TRBV18; size: few; D: NA; J: TRBJ1-1; DNA: TGTGCCAGCTCACCGTGGACGGGTGAAGCTTTCTTT; CDR3: CASSPWTGEAFF
V: TRBV25-1; size: few; D: TRBD1; J: TRBJ2-7; DNA: TGTGCCAGCAGTGACTCCGGGACAGCCCTAAGGGAGCAGTACTTC; CDR3: CASSDSGTALREQYF
V: TRBV5-6; size: few; D: NA; J: TRBJ1-2; DNA: TGTGCCAGCGGGCAGAGCGGGGGCAACTATGGCTACACCTTC; CDR3: CASGQSGGNYGYTF
V: TRBV7-9; size: NA; D: NA; J: TRBJ2-2; DNA: TGTGCCAGCAGCTTAGGCCCGGGTATCCCCGGGGAGCTGTTTTTT; CDR3: CASSLGPGIPGELFF